In this sample, the clone carrying this TCR beta chain turned up once. Germline-derived CDR1 and CDR2 are LNHDA and SQIVND (reference sequence). This CDR3 comprises 12 residues. Between the trimmed V and J ends, which lost 8 bases and 7 bases, there was a span of 14 bases. The data derive from a study of T cell changes during pregnancy in multiple sclerosis. Clones were read by immunoSEQ multiplex PCR, and TCRdb kept only the in-frame ones, dropping some. Here the sample spans tens of thousands of clones, 89% being singletons. V gene TRBV19 combines with J gene TRBJ1-1; maybe TRBD1 (6 bases). Sample: CD8+ T cells from peripheral blood mononuclear cells, taken in the third trimester of pregnancy. This clonotype was sampled from a female donor with multiple sclerosis, enrolled in a pregnancy study. For the CDR3, the DNA is TGTGCCAGTGACCCGGGACAACGTGAAGCTTTCTTT. Amino acid sequence: CASDPGQREAFF.